The rows below give T cell receptor beta chains drawn from one sample of a study of cytomegalovirus exposure and HLA in healthy donors. Generated by immunoSEQ multiplex PCR, the TCRdb table keeps only in-frame clones and is missing some. Here the sample spans about 78,000 clones, 72% being singletons. Sequenced: PBMCs. The receptors originated from a woman in her thirties or forties in good health and CMV-seropositive. The CDR3 runs from the conserved cysteine through the conserved F or W.

v_call	j_call	cdr3_aa
TRBV6-5	TRBJ1-1	CASSYSIGGAEAFF
TRBV27	TRBJ1-2	CASSSRTGFYGYTF
TRBV7-8	TRBJ1-4	CASSLGRGKLFF
TRBV30	TRBJ1-3	CAWSSETVTNTIYF
TRBV6-1	TRBJ1-1	CASTYDRGRPEAFF
TRBV30	TRBJ2-5	CAWNRQGESETQYF
TRBV5-6	TRBJ1-2	CASSLDLDFYGYTF
TRBV29-1	TRBJ2-7	CSILLGAYEQYF
TRBV30	TRBJ1-4	CAWSVLTDRWSNEKLFF
TRBV15	TRBJ1-1	CATSKKGDTEAFF
TRBV4-1	TRBJ2-1	CASSLGLAVYNEQFF
TRBV6-1	TRBJ2-7	CASSETPISSYEQYF
TRBV5-1	TRBJ2-1	CASSEQHEQFF
TRBV5-1	TRBJ1-1	CASSAGTGGFPEAFF
TRBV27	TRBJ2-1	CASSLVGRASYNEQFF
TRBV15	TRBJ1-2	CATSPEQGAGGYTF
TRBV30	TRBJ2-5	CACGHRGWSETQYF
TRBV11-2	TRBJ1-2	CASSQQGNGYTF
TRBV30	TRBJ2-2	CAWDLDSTGELFF
TRBV19	TRBJ1-1	CASTPAGVRTEAFF
TRBV6-1	TRBJ1-5	CASSEASGNQPQHF
TRBV25-1	TRBJ2-7	CASSQDRVPYEQYF